These 2 T cell receptor beta chains share one sample of origin, sequenced in a study of blood T cell repertoires in COVID-19. Profiled with immunoSEQ multiplex PCR; TCRdb holds only in-frame clones, not every one. Among 230,000 or so clones, around four fifths were seen once, and the ten largest hold 20%. The sequencing sample was made of peripheral blood. The receptors derive from a man aged 25 to 45 with active or convalescent COVID-19.

The gene calls are TRBV20-1 and TRBJ1-6; 8 bases map to TRBD1. Germline V gene data show CDR1 as DFQATT and CDR2 as SNEGSKA (reference sequence). The CDR3 is made up of 14 amino acids. J lost 3 bases, V lost 3 bases, and 1 base had no gene match. The CDR3 loop is CSASTGGYNSPLHF. The CDR3 DNA reads as TGCAGTGCTAGTACAGGGGGCTATAATTCACCCCTCCACTTT.

The chain employs TRBV3-1 (or the pseudogene TRBV3-2) and TRBJ2-3; D might be TRBD2 (5 bases). V was shortened by 1 base and J by 4 bases, with 6 bases between the two germline ends. CDR1 and CDR2 from the germline V gene are LGHDT and YNNKEL (reference sequence). The length of the CDR3 is 13 residues. CDR3 sequence: CASSQGRPDTQYF. CDR3 DNA sequence: TGTGCCAGCAGCCAAGGGAGGCCAGATACGCAGTATTTT.